These T cell receptor beta chains were read from a single sample in a study of sequential checkpoint blockade in melanoma. The assay was immunoSEQ multiplex PCR, and TCRdb's table has in-frame clones only and misses some. The sample holds about 15,000 clones, 77% seen once. Sequences were derived from CD8+ T cells sorted from blood (inferred from file names), sampled from a patient given nivolumab and ipilimumab in sequence. These receptors came from a human donor with melanoma. Both conserved end residues are part of each CDR3. D genes are given only for firm matches. Only some rows state a clone size, as once, few, many or a class for expanded clones.

- | TRBJ2-3 | - | TRBV6-4 | TGTGCCAGCAGTGACTCGCCCGGGTCGGATACGCAGTATTTT | CASSDSPGSDTQYF
TRBD1 | TRBJ2-7 | few | TRBV11-2 | TGTGCCAGCAGCTCGGGACCGGGACAGGGTTACGAGCAGTACTTC | CASSSGPGQGYEQYF
- | TRBJ1-1 | - | TRBV2 | TGTGCCAGCATTACAGGGAAGGGGAACACTGAAGCTTTCTTT | CASITGKGNTEAFF
- | TRBJ1-6 | - | TRBV21-1 | TGTGCCAGCAGCAGTGACCGACTTCCACGCAGGGTTCATTCACCCCTCCACTTT | CASSSDRLPRRVHSPLHF
TRBD2 | TRBJ2-3 | - | TRBV28 | TGTGCCAGCAGTTTACCCCTCACGGAAGCGGGGGACCGAGATACGCAGTATTTT | CASSLPLTEAGDRDTQYF
- | TRBJ2-2 | medium-sized | TRBV30 | TGTGCCTGGAGTGTACTGGCGGTTGAATCCGGGGAGCTGTTTTTT | CAWSVLAVESGELFF
- | TRBJ1-5 | - | TRBV4-3 | TGCGCCAGCAGCCAAGAGGCAGGGCCCCTCAGTTATAGCAATCAGCCCCAGCATTTT | CASSQEAGPLSYSNQPQHF
TRBD2 | TRBJ2-3 | - | TRBV7-9 | TGTGCCAGCACCCCGCCTGCGGGAGCTAGCACAGATACGCAGTATTTT | CASTPPAGASTDTQYF
TRBD1 | TRBJ2-1 | - | TRBV6-4 | TGTGCCAGCAGTTTGTGGACAGGGCACAATGAGCAGTTCTTC | CASSLWTGHNEQFF
TRBD2 | TRBJ2-3 | - | TRBV5-1 | TGCGCCAGCAGTAGACTAGCGGAAGTTTTTATCACAGATACGCAGTATTTT | CASSRLAEVFITDTQYF
TRBD2 | TRBJ2-5 | once | TRBV4-1 | TGCGCCAGCAGCCAGACTAGCGGGAGTAAGACCCAGTACTTC | CASSQTSGSKTQYF
- | TRBJ2-7 | once | TRBV11-3 | TGTGCCAGCAGCTTAGACTCAGGGGAGCAGTACTTC | CASSLDSGEQYF
TRBD1 | TRBJ2-7 | - | TRBV28 | TGTGCCAGCAGTTCCCCTCCCGGGACAGCTTACTACGAGCAGTACTTC | CASSSPPGTAYYEQYF
TRBD2 | TRBJ2-1 | once | TRBV29-1 | TGCAGCGTTCCAGGGTTCACTAGCGGGAGTCCCGGGAGGGATGAGCAGTTCTTC | CSVPGFTSGSPGRDEQFF
- | TRBJ1-2 | - | TRBV6-1 | TGTGCCAGCAGCGGGTTTCGAGCTTATGGCTACACCTTC | CASSGFRAYGYTF
- | TRBJ2-2 | - | TRBV9 | TGTGCCAGCAGCGCCGCGAACACCGGGGAGCTGTTTTTT | CASSAANTGELFF
TRBD1 | TRBJ2-1 | once | TRBV29-1 | TGCAGCGTTACCGGGACAGACAATGAGCAGTTCTTC | CSVTGTDNEQFF
TRBD2 | TRBJ2-2 | - | TRBV27 | TGTGCCAGCAGTCCCTCCGTACTAGCGGTGAACACCGGGGAGCTGTTTTTT | CASSPSVLAVNTGELFF
- | TRBJ1-1 | once | TRBV5-5 | TGTGCCAGCACCCAAATGGGGACTGTCGAAGCTTTCTTT | CASTQMGTVEAFF
TRBD1 | TRBJ2-1 | once | TRBV4-3 | TGCGCCAGCAGCCAAGGTTTGTTGGACAGGGACAATGAGCAGTTCTTC | CASSQGLLDRDNEQFF
TRBD2 | TRBJ2-2 | - | TRBV7-2 | TGTGCCAGCCGACTAACAGGGTCCCTAGCGGGAGTGAGTCGCGGGGAGCTGTTTTTT | CASRLTGSLAGVSRGELFF
TRBD1 | TRBJ2-7 | - | TRBV27 | TGTGCCAGCAGGGACAGGGGGCGTTACGAGCAGTACTTC | CASRDRGRYEQYF
- | TRBJ2-1 | - | TRBV9 | TGTGCCAGCAGCGTAAGGGGGGGCTTTCTGAATGAGCAGTTCTTC | CASSVRGGFLNEQFF
- | TRBJ2-5 | - | TRBV4-1 | TGCGCCAGCAGCCAAGGGGACACTTGGTACCAAGAGACCCAGTACTTC | CASSQGDTWYQETQYF
TRBD1 | TRBJ1-2 | - | TRBV10-2 | TGCGCCAGCACCGAATCGGGTCCGGACAGGGCATTTTATGGCTACACCTTC | CASTESGPDRAFYGYTF
TRBD1 | TRBJ2-3 | - | TRBV14 | TGTGCCAGCAGCCAAGATGGACAGGGGGCTGCAGATACGCAGTATTTT | CASSQDGQGAADTQYF